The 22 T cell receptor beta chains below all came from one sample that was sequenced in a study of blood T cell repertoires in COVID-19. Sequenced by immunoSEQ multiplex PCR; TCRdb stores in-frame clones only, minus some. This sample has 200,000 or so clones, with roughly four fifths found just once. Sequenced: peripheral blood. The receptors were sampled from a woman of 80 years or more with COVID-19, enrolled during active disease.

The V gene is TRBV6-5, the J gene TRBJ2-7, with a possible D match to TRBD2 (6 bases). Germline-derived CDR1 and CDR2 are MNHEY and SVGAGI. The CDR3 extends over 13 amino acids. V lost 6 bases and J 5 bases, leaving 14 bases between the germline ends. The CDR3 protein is CASSRREDHEQYF. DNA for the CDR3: TGTGCCAGCAGCCGAAGGGAGGACCACGAGCAGTACTTC.

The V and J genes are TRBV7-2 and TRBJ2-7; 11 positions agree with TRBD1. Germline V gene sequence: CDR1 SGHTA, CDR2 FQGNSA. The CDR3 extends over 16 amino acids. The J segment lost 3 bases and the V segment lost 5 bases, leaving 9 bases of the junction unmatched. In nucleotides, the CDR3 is TGTGCCAGCAGCCACTGGAGGACAGGGGGCGTCTACGAGCAGTACTTC. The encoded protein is CASSHWRTGGVYEQYF. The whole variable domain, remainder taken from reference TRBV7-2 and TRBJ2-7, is GAGVSQSPSNKVTEKGKDVELRCDPISGHTALYWYRQSLGQGLEFLIYFQGNSAPDKSGLPSDRFSAERTGGSVSTLTIQRTQQEDSAVYLCASSHWRTGGVYEQYFGPGTRLTVT.

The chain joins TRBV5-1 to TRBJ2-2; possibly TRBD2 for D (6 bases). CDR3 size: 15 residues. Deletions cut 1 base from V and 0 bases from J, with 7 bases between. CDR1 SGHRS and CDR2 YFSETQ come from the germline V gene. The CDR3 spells CASSLPGANTGELFF. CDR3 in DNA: TGCGCCAGCAGCTTGCCGGGAGCGAACACCGGGGAGCTGTTTTTT.

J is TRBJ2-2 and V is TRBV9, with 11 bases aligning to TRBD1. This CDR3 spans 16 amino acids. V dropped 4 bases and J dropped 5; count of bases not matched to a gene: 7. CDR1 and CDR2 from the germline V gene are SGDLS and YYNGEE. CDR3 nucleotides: TGTGCCAGCAGCCTAGGACAGGGGGCGAGGACCGGGGAGCTGTTTTTT. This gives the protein CASSLGQGARTGELFF. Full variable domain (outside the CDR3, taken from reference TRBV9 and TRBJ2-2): DSGVTQTPKHLITATGQRVTLRCSPRSGDLSVYWYQQSLDQGLQFLIQYYNGEERAKGNILERFSAQQFPDLHSELNLSSLELGDSALYFCASSLGQGARTGELFFGEGSRLTVL.

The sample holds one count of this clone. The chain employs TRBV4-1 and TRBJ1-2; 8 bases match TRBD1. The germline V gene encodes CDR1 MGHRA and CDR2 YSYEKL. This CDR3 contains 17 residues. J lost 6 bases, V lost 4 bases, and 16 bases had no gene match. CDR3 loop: CASSPLPGQGIKNGYTF. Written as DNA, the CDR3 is TGCGCCAGCAGCCCTCTCCCCGGACAGGGAATCAAGAATGGCTACACCTTC.

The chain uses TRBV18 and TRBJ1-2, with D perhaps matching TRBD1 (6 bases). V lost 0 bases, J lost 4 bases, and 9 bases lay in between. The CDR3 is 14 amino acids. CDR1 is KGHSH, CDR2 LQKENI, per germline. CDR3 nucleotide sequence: TGTGCCAGCTCACCACCGGGGGACACCTATGGCTACACCTTC. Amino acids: CASSPPGDTYGYTF.

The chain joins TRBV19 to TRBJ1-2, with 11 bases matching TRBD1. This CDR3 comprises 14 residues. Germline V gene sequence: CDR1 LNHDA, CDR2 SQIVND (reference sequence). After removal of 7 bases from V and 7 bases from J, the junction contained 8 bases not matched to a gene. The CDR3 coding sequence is TGTGCCAGTAATGCCGGGACAGGGGGTTTTGGCTACACCTTC. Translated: CASNAGTGGFGYTF.

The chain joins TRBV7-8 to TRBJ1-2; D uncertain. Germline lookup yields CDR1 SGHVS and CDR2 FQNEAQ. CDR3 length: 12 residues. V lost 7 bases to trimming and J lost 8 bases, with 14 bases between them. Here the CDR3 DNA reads TGTGCCAGCATCCCTTGGGCGCGAGGCTACACCTTC. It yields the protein CASIPWARGYTF. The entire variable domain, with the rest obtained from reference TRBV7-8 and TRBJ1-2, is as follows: GAGVSQSPRYKVAKRGQDVALRCDPISGHVSLFWYQQALGQGPEFLTYFQNEAQLDKSGLPSDRFFAERPEGSVSTLKIQRTQQEDSAVYLCASIPWARGYTFGSGTRLTVV.

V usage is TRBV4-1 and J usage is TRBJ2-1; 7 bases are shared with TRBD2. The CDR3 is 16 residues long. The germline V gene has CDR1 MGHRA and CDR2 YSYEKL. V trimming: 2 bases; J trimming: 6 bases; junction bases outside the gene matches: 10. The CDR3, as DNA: TGCGCCAGCAGCCAAAGCGGGACCCTGGGGCCCAATGAGCAGTTCTTC. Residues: CASSQSGTLGPNEQFF.

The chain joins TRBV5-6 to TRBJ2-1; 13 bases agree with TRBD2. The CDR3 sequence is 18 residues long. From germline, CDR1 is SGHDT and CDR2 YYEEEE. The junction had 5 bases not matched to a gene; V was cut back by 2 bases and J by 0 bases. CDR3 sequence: CASSFGTSGVSSYNEQFF. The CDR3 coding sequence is TGTGCCAGCAGCTTCGGGACTAGCGGGGTCAGCTCCTACAATGAGCAGTTCTTC.

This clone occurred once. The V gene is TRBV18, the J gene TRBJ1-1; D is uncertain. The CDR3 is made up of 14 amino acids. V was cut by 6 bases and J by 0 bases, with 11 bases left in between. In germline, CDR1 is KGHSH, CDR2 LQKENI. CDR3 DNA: TGTGCCAGCTCCCCCGGGCGGGTGAACACTGAAGCTTTCTTT. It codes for CASSPGRVNTEAFF.

The CDR3: CASSLTGMNTEAFF. CDR3 coding DNA: TGTGCCAGCAGCCTGACAGGGATGAACACTGAAGCTTTCTTT. The chain links TRBV6-5 to TRBJ1-1, with TRBD1 matching over 7 bases. Germline V gene data show CDR1 as MNHEY and CDR2 as SVGAGI. The V gene end was trimmed by 6 bases and the J gene end by 0 bases; junction bases not matched to a gene: 4. CDR3 size: 14 residues.

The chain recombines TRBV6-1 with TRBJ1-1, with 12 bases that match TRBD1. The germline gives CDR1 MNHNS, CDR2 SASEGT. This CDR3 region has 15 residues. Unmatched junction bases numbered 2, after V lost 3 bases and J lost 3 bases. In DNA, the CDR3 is TGTGCCAGCAGTGACCGGGACAGGGGGCACACTGAAGCTTTCTTT. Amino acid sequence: CASSDRDRGHTEAFF.

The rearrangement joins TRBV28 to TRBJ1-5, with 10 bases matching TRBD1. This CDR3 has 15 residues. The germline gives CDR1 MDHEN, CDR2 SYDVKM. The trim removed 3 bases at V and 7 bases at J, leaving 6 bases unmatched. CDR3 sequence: CASSFGTGVGQPQHF. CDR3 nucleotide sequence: TGTGCCAGCAGTTTTGGGACAGGGGTAGGGCAGCCCCAGCATTTT.

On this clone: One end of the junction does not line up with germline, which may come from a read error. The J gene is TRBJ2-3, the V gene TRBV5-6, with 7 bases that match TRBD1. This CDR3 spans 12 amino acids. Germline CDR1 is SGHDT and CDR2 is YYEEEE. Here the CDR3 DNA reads TGTGCCAGCAGCTTCGGGACAGACACGCAGTATTTT. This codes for CASSFGTDTQYF.

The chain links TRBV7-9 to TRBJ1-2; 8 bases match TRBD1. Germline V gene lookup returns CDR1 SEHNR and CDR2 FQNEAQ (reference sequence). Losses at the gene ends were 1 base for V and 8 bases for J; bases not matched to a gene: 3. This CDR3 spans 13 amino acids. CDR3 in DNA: TGTGCCAGCAGCTTAGAAGCAGGGGGCGGCTACACCTTC. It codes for CASSLEAGGGYTF.

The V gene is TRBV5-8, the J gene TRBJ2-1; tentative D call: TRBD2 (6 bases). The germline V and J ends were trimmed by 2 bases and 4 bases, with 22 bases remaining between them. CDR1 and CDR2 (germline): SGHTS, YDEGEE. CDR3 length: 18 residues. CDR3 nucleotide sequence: TGTGCCAGCAGCTTTCTAACCTTCGGCGCGGGGAGTTACAATGAGCAGTTCTTC. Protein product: CASSFLTFGAGSYNEQFF.

The CDR3 DNA sequence: TGTGCCAGCAGCCGCAGTGACTCCTACGAGCAGTACTTC. Protein sequence: CASSRSDSYEQYF. V is TRBV11-3 and J is TRBJ2-7; D is uncertain. The V and J ends lost 5 bases and 0 bases respectively, with 8 bases between them. This CDR3 spans 13 amino acids. Germline CDR1 reads SGHNT; CDR2 reads YENEEA.

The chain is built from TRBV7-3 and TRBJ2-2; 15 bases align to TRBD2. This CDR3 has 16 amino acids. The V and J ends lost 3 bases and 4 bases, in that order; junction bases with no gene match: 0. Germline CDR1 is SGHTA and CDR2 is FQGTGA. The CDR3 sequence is CASSLGLAGGTGELFF. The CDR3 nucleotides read TGTGCCAGCAGCTTGGGACTAGCGGGGGGCACCGGGGAGCTGTTTTTT.

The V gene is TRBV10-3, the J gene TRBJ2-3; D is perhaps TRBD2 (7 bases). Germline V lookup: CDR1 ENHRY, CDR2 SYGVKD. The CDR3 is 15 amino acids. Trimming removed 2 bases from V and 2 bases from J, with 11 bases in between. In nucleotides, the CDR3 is TGTGCCATCAGTGAGGGCGGGGGCCCCACAGATACGCAGTATTTT. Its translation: CAISEGGGPTDTQYF.

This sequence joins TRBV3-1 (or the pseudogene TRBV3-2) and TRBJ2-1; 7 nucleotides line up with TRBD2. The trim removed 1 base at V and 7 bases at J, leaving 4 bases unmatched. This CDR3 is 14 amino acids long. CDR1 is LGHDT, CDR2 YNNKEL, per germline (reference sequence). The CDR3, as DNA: TGTGCCAGCAGCCAAGGCGGGAGTTGGAATGAGCAGTTCTTC. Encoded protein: CASSQGGSWNEQFF.

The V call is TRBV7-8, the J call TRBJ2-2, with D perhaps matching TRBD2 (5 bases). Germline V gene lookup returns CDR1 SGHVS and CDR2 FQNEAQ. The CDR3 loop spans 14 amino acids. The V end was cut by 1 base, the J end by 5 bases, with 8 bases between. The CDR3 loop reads CASSLVPGTGELFF. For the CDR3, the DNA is TGTGCCAGCAGCTTAGTGCCGGGAACCGGGGAGCTGTTTTTT.